The 14 T cell receptor beta chains below all came from one sample that was sequenced in a study of blood T cell repertoires in COVID-19. Assay used: immunoSEQ multiplex PCR; TCRdb lists only in-frame clones, some missing. The sample has tens of thousands of clones; 80% to 85% are singletons. Sequencing input: peripheral blood. These receptors all stem from a man in his 60s with acute or convalescent COVID-19.

The chain carries TRBV6-5 and TRBJ1-3; TRBD1 might be the D (5 bases). Germline CDR1 and CDR2: MNHEY and SVGAGI. The CDR3 spans 15 residues. V lost 7 bases and J 0 bases, leaving 13 bases between the germline ends. The CDR3 nucleotides read TGTGCCAGCACCTCGACAGCCGACTCTGGAAACACCATATATTTT. This translates into CASTSTADSGNTIYF.

This clone showed up just once. The chain uses TRBV7-3 and TRBJ1-1; a possible D gene is TRBD1 (5 bases). V lost 3 bases and J 3 bases, leaving 11 bases between the germline ends. This CDR3 contains 14 residues. Germline V gene data show CDR1 as SGHTA and CDR2 as FQGTGA. The CDR3 is CASSFRVADTEAFF. CDR3 DNA: TGTGCCAGCAGCTTCAGGGTAGCGGACACTGAAGCTTTCTTT.

The J gene is TRBJ2-1, the V gene TRBV6-1, with 7 bases identical to TRBD2. Germline lookup yields CDR1 MNHNS and CDR2 SASEGT. CDR3 length equals 15 residues. J lost 1 base, V lost 1 base, and 1 base had no gene match. In nucleotides, the CDR3 is TGTGCCAGCAGTGAAGGCGGGGGATCCTACAATGAGCAGTTCTTC. This codes for CASSEGGGSYNEQFF.

This clone has a single count. V usage is TRBV19 and J usage is TRBJ1-1; D not certain. V lost 3 bases and J lost 1, with 21 bases in between. The germline CDR1 and CDR2 sequences are LNHDA and SQIVND (reference sequence). This CDR3 contains 18 residues. CDR3 nucleotides: TGTGCCAGTAGTATCCGGGGTCGTATGCGGGCCGAGAACACTGAAGCTTTCTTT. It is translated as CASSIRGRMRAENTEAFF.

J is TRBJ2-7 and V is TRBV12-3 or TRBV12-4; D not resolved. The CDR3 extends over 11 amino acids. Trimming removed 6 bases from V and 5 bases from J, with 8 bases in between. CDR3 DNA: TGTGCCAGCAGGAGTTTCGACGAGCAGTACTTC. Its translation: CASRSFDEQYF.

The V gene is TRBV28, the J gene TRBJ2-7; 9 nucleotides agree with TRBD1. CDR3 length: 15 residues. The germline gives CDR1 MDHEN, CDR2 SYDVKM. Germline trimming cut 7 bases from V and 4 bases from J; bases unmatched to any gene: 11. CDR3 DNA: TGTGCCAGCACCGCCCCCCCGACAGGGGGATACGAGCAGTACTTC. It translates to CASTAPPTGGYEQYF.

The CDR3 loop is CASSLIGGANEQFF. The CDR3 nucleotides are TGTGCCAGCAGCTTGATCGGGGGGGCCAATGAGCAGTTCTTC. The rearrangement uses TRBV5-4 and TRBJ2-1; 8 positions match TRBD2. The germline V gene encodes CDR1 SGHNT and CDR2 YYREEE (reference sequence). V trimming: 1 base; J trimming: 6 bases; junction bases outside the gene matches: 3. The CDR3 is 14 amino acids. Full variable domain (remainder filled in from reference TRBV5-4 and TRBJ2-1): ETGVTQSPTHLIKTRGQQVTLRCSSQSGHNTVSWYQQALGQGPQFIFQYYREEENGRGNFPPRFSGLQFPNYSSELNVNALELDDSALYLCASSLIGGANEQFFGPGTRLTVL.

The gene calls are TRBV6-2 or TRBV6-3 and TRBJ1-4, with D unresolved. V was clipped by 2 bases and J by 8 bases, with 12 bases between them. The CDR3 contains 14 residues. The germline CDR1 and CDR2 sequences are MNHEY and SVGEGT. In DNA, the CDR3 is TGTGCCAGCAGTTACATCGGAGGGAGAGAAAAACTGTTTTTT. It encodes CASSYIGGREKLFF.

This chain connects TRBV10-3 to TRBJ1-2, with 9 bases lining up with TRBD1. The CDR3 loop spans 14 amino acids. The V segment lost 6 bases and the J segment 4 bases; nucleotides outside the gene matches: 6. CDR1 and CDR2 from the germline V gene are ENHRY and SYGVKD. CDR3 bases: TGTGCCATCAGCGGGACAGGGTCGGGCTATGGCTACACCTTC. Its translation: CAISGTGSGYGYTF.

This clone has only one observation. The chain carries TRBV4-2 and TRBJ1-1; D perhaps matches TRBD1 (6 bases). V lost 0 bases, J lost 1 base, and 9 bases lay in between. This CDR3 has 15 amino acids. Germline V CDR1 and CDR2: LGHNA, YNFKEQ. Here the CDR3 DNA reads TGTGCCAGCAGCCAAGATCTAGGGGGGAACACTGAAGCTTTCTTT. Translation gives CASSQDLGGNTEAFF.

This clone was seen a handful of times. The chain carries TRBV13 and TRBJ2-3, with TRBD2 identical over 8 bases. This CDR3 is 16 amino acids long. After removal of 2 bases from V and 2 bases from J, the junction contained 6 bases not matched to a gene. The germline V gene encodes CDR1 PRHDT and CDR2 FYEKMQ (reference sequence). Here the CDR3 DNA reads TGTGCCAGCAGCTTAAGTCTAGCGGGCCTCACAGATACGCAGTATTTT. It codes for CASSLSLAGLTDTQYF.

The CDR3 DNA follows: TGTGCCAGCAGTCCGACAGGGGGCATAGCCGGGGAGCTGTTTTTT. As protein: CASSPTGGIAGELFF. The V gene is TRBV5-4, the J gene TRBJ2-2; 10 bases fit TRBD1. The V and J ends lost 5 bases and 6 bases, in that order; junction bases with no gene match: 7. Looked up from germline, CDR1 is SGHNT and CDR2 is YYREEE (reference sequence). CDR3 size: 15 residues.

The chain has TRBV5-4 and TRBJ2-5, with 12 bases that match TRBD2. The junction had 3 bases not matched to a gene; V was cut back by 2 bases and J by 4 bases. The CDR3 extends over 15 amino acids. Germline assignment: CDR1 SGHNT and CDR2 YYREEE (reference sequence). CDR3 protein: CASSFGLAGTETQYF. Written as DNA, the CDR3 is TGTGCCAGCAGCTTCGGACTAGCGGGGACAGAGACCCAGTACTTC.

The rearrangement links TRBV12-3 or TRBV12-4 to TRBJ1-5; tentatively, D is TRBD1 (5 bases). V lost 5 bases to trimming and J lost 7 bases, with 9 bases between them. There are 12 residues in the CDR3. This chain's CDR3 is CASSPQGQPQHF. The CDR3 region has the DNA TGTGCCAGCAGTCCCCAGGGACAGCCCCAGCATTTT.